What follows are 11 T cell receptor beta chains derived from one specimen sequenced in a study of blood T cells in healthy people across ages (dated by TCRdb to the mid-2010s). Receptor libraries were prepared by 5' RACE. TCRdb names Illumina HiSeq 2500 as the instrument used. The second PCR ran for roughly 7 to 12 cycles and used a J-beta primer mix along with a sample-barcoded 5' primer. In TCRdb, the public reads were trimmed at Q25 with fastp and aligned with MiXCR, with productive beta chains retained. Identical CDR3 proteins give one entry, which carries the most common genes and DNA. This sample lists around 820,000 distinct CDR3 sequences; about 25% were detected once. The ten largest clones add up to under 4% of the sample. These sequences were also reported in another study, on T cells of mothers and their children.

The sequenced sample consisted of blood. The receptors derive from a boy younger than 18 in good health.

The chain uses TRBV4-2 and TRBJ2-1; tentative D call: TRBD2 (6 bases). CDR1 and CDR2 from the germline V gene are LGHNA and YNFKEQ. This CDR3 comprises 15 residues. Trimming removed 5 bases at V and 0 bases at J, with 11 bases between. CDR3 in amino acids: CASSWTTDSYNEQFF. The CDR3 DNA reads TGTGCCAGCAGCTGGACTACTGACTCCTACAATGAGCAGTTCTTC.

CDR3 region: CASSQGRGGGPEAFF. The DNA of the CDR3 is TGCGCCAGCAGCCAAGGACGGGGAGGCGGGCCTGAAGCTTTCTTT. This sequence joins TRBV4-3 and TRBJ1-1; no clear D. V dropped 1 base and J dropped 6 bases, with 15 bases sitting between them. The germline CDR1 and CDR2 sequences are LGHNA and YSLEER. The CDR3 sequence is 15 residues long.

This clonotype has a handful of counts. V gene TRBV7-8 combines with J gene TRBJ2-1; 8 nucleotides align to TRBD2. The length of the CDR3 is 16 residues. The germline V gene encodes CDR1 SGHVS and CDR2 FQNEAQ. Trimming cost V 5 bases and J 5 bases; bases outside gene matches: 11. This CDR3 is CASSTQWLAGNNEQFF. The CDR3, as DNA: TGTGCCAGCAGCACCCAGTGGCTAGCGGGTAACAATGAGCAGTTCTTC.

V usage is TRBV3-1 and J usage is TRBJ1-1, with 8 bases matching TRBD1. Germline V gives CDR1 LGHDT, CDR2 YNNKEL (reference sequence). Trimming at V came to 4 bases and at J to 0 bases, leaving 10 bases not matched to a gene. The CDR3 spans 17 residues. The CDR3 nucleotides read TGTGCCAGCAGCCGGACAGGGAGGGCCTCAATGAACACTGAAGCTTTCTTT. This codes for CASSRTGRASMNTEAFF.

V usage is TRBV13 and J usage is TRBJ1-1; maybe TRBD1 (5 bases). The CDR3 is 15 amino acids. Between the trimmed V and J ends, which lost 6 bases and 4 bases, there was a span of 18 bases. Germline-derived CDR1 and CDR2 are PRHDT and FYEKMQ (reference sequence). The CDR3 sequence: CASRQRGEGFTEAFF. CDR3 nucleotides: TGTGCCAGCAGGCAAAGAGGTGAGGGGTTCACTGAAGCTTTCTTT.

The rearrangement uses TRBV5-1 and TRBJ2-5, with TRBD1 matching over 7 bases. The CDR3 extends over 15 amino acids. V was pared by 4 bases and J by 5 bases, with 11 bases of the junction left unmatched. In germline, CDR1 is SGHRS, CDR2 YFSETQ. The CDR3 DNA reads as TGCGCCAGCAGCGTGGACGGGACAGAAGGGGAGACCCAGTACTTC. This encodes CASSVDGTEGETQYF.

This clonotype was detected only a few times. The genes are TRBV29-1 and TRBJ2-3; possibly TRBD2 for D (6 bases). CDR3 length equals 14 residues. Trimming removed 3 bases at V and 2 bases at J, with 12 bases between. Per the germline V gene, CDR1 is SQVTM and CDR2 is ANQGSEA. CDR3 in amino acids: CSVEWGGYTDTQYF. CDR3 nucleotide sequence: TGCAGCGTTGAGTGGGGAGGCTACACAGATACGCAGTATTTT.

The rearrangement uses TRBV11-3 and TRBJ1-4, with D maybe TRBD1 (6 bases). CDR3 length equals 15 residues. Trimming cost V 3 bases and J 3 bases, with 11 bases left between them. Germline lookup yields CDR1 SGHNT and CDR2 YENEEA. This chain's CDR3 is CASSFLRGSNEKLFF. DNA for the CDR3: TGTGCCAGCAGCTTCCTCAGGGGTTCTAATGAAAAACTGTTTTTT.

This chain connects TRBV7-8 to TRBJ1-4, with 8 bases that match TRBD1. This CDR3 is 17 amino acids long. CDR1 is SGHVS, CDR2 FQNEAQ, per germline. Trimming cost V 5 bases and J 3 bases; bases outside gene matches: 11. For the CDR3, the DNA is TGTGCCAGCAGCGCAGAAATCAGGGGGCTGGCTAATGAAAAACTGTTTTTT. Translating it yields CASSAEIRGLANEKLFF.

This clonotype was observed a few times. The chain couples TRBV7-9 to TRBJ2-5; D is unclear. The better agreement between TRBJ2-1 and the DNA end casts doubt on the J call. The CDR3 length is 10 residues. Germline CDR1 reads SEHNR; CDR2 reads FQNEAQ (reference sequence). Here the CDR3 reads CASSSYGQFF. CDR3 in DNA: TGTGCCAGCAGCTCCTATGGACAGTTCTTC.

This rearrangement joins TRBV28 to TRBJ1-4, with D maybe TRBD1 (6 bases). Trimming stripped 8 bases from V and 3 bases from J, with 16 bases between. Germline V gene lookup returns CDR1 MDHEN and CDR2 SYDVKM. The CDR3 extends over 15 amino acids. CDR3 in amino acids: CASAEMGGSNEKLFF. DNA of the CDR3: TGTGCCAGCGCGGAGATGGGGGGCTCTAATGAAAAACTGTTTTTT.